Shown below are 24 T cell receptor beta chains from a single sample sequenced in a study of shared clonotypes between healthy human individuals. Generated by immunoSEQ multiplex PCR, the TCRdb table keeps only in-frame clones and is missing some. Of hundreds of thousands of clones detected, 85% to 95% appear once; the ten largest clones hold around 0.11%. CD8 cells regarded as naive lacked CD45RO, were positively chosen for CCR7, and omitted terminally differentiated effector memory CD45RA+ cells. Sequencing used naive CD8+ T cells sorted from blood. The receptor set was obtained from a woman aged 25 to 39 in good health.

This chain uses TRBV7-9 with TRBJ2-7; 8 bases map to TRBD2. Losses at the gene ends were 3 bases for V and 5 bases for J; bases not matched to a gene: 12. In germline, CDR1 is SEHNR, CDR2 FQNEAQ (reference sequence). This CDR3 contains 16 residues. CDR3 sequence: CASSLVTLAESHEQYF. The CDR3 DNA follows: TGTGCCAGCAGCTTGGTCACACTAGCGGAGTCCCACGAGCAGTACTTC.

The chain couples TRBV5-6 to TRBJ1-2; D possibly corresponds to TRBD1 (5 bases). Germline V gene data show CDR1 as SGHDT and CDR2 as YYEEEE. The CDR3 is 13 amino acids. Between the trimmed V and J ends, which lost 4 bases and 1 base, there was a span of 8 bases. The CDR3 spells CASSLDSNYGYTF. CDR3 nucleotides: TGTGCCAGCAGCCTCGACAGTAACTATGGCTACACCTTC.

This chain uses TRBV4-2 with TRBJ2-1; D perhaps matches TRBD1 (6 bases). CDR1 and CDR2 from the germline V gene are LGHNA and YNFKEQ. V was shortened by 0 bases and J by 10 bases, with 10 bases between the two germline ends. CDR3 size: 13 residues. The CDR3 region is CASSQEGGYEQFF. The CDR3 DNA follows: TGTGCCAGCAGCCAAGAAGGGGGTTACGAGCAGTTCTTC.

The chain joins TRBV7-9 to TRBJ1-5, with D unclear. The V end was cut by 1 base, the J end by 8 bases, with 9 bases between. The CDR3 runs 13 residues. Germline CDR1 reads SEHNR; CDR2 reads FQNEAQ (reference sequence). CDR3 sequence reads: CASSLVVGEPQHF. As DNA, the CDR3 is TGTGCCAGCAGCTTAGTCGTTGGTGAGCCCCAGCATTTT.

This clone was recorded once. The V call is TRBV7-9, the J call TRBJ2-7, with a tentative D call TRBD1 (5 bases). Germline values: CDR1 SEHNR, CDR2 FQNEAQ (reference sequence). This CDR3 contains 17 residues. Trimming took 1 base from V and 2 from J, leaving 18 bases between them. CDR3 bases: TGTGCCAGCAGCTTAGGGGCTCTTCAGGGAAGACCCTACGAGCAGTACTTC. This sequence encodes CASSLGALQGRPYEQYF.

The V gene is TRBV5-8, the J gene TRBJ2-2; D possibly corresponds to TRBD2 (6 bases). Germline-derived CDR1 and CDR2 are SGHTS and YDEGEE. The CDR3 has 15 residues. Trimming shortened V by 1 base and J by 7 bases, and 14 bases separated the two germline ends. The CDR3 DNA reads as TGTGCCAGCAGCTTGTCGGAGGGAGTGGTCGGGGAGCTGTTTTTT. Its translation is CASSLSEGVVGELFF.

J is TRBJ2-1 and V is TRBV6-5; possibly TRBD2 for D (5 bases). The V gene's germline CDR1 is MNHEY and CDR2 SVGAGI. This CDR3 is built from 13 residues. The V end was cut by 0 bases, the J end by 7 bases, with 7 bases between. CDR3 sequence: CASSYSEVNEQFF. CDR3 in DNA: TGTGCCAGCAGTTACTCGGAGGTAAATGAGCAGTTCTTC.

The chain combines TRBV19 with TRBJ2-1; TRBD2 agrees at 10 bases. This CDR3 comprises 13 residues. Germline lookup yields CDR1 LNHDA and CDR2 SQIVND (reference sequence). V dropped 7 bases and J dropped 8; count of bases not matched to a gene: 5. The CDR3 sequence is CASTGTSVDEQFF. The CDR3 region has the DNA TGTGCCAGTACGGGGACTAGCGTAGATGAGCAGTTCTTC.

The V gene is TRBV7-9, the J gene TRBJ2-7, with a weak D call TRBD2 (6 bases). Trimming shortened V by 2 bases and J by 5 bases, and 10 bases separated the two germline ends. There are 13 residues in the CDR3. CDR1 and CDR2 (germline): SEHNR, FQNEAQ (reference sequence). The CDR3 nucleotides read TGTGCCAGCAGCTTATCAGCGGGCCACGAGCAGTACTTC. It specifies CASSLSAGHEQYF.

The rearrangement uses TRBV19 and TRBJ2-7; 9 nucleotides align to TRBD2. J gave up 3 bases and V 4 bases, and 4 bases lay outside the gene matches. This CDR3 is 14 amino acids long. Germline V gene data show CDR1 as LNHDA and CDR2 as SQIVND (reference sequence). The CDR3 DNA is TGTGCCAGTAGTACAGTAGCGGGAGTCTACGAGCAGTACTTC. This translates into CASSTVAGVYEQYF.

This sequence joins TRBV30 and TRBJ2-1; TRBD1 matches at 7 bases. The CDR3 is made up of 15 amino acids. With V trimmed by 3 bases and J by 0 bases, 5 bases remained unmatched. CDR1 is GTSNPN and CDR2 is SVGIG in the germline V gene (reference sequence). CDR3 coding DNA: TGTGCCTGGAGAAGGGACAGCGCCTCCTACAATGAGCAGTTCTTC. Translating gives CAWRRDSASYNEQFF. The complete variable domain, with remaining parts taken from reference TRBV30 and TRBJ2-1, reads SQTIHQWPATLVQPVGSPLSLECTVEGTSNPNLYWYRQAAGRGLQLLFYSVGIGQISSEVPQNLSASRPQDRQFILSSKKLLLSDSGFYLCAWRRDSASYNEQFFGPGTRLTVL.

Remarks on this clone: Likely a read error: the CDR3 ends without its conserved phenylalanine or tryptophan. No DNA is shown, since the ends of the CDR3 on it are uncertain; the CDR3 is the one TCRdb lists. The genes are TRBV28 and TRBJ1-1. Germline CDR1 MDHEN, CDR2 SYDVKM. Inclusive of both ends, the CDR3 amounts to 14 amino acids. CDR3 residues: CASSLAGTEGSPKV.

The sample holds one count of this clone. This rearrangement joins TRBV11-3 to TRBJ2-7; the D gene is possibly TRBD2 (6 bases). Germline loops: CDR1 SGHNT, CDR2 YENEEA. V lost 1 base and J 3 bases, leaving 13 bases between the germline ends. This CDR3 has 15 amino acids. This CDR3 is CASSLGSGLHYEQYF. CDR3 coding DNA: TGTGCCAGCAGCTTAGGGTCGGGACTCCACTACGAGCAGTACTTC. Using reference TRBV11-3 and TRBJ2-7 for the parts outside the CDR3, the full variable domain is EAGVVQSPRYKIIEKKQPVAFWCNPISGHNTLYWYLQNLGQGPELLIRYENEEAVDDSQLPKDRFSAERLKGVDSTLKIQPAELGDSAVYLCASSLGSGLHYEQYFGPGTRLTVT.

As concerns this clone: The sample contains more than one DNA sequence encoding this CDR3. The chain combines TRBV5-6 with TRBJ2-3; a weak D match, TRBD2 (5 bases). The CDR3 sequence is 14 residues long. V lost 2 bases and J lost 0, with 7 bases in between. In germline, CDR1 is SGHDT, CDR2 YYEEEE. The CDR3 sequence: CASSFGGSTDTQYF. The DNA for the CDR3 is TGTGCCAGCAGCTTTGGCGGGAGCACAGATACGCAGTATTTT.

The CDR3 DNA reads as TGTGCCAGCAGTCACGCAGGGGAGAGGGCAGATACGCAGTATTTT. Translation: CASSHAGERADTQYF. The gene calls are TRBV27 and TRBJ2-3; possible D gene TRBD1, 6 bases. The CDR3 totals 15 residues. The ends were cut back, 5 bases at V and 4 bases at J, with 16 bases in the middle. The germline V gene encodes CDR1 MNHEY and CDR2 SMNVEV (reference sequence).

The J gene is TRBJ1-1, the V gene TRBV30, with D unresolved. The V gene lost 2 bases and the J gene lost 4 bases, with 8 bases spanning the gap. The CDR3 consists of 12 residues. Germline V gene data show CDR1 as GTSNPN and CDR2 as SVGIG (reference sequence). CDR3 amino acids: CAWSRGSTEAFF. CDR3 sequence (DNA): TGTGCCTGGAGTCGAGGCAGCACTGAAGCTTTCTTT.

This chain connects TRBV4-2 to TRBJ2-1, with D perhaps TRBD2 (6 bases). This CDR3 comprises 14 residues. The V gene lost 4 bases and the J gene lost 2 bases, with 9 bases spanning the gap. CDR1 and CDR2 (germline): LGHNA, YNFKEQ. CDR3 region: CASSRDSTYNEQFF. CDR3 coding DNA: TGTGCCAGCAGCCGGGACTCAACCTACAATGAGCAGTTCTTC.

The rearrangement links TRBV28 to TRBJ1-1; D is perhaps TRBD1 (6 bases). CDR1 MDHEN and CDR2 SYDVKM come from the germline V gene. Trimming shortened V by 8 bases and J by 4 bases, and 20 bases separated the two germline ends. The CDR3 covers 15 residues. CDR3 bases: TGTGCCAGCCACCCCTGGGCAGGGGCTTCCACTGAAGCTTTCTTT. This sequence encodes CASHPWAGASTEAFF.

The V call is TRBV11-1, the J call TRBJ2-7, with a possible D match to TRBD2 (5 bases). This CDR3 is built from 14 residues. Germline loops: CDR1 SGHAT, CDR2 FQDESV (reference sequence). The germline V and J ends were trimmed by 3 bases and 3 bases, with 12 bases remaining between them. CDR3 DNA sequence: TGTGCCAGCAGCTTCGGCGGGTCTGACTACGAGCAGTACTTC. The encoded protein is CASSFGGSDYEQYF.

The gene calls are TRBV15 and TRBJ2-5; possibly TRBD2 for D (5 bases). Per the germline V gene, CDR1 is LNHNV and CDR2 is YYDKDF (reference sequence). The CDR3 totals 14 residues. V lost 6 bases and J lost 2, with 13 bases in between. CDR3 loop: CATSHSGRQETQYF. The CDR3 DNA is TGTGCCACCAGTCATTCGGGGAGACAAGAGACCCAGTACTTC.

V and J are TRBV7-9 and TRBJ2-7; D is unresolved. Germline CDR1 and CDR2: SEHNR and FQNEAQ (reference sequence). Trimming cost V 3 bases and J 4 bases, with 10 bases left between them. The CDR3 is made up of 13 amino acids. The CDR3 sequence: CASSLLEGYEQYF. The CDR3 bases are TGTGCCAGCAGCTTGTTGGAAGGGTACGAGCAGTACTTC.

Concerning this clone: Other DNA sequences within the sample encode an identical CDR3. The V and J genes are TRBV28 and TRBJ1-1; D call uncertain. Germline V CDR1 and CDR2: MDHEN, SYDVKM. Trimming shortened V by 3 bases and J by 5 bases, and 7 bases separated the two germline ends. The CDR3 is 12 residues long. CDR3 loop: CASSFPGTEAFF. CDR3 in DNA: TGTGCCAGCAGTTTTCCGGGGACTGAAGCTTTCTTT.

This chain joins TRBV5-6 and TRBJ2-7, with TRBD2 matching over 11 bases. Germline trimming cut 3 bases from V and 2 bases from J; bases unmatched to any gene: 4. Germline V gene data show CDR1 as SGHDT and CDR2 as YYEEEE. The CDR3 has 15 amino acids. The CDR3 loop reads CASSWGLADTYEQYF. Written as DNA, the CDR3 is TGTGCCAGCAGCTGGGGACTAGCGGACACCTACGAGCAGTACTTC.

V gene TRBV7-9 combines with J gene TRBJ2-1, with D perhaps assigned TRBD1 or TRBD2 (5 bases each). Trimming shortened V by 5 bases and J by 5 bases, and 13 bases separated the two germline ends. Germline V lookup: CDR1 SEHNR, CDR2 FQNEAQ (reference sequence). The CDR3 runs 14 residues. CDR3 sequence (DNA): TGTGCCAGCAGCGGCCGGGGACCAAACAATGAGCAGTTCTTC. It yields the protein CASSGRGPNNEQFF.